The present TCR beta chain was sequenced within a study of technical replicates of blood from several donors. The method was immunoSEQ multiplex PCR; TCRdb's version includes in-frame clones alone and lacks a portion of them. The sample records under 85,000 clones, 97% being singletons. CDR1 MNHEY and CDR2 SVGAGI come from the germline V gene. J gave up 6 bases and V 6 bases, and 7 bases lay outside the gene matches. CDR3 length equals 15 residues. Sequenced sample: T cells isolated from PBMCs. The receptor comes from a human donor in good health. The V gene is TRBV6-5, the J gene TRBJ2-1; 11 bases agree with TRBD2. CDR3 DNA: TGTGCCAGCAGGCCGACTAGCGGGATAGTCAATGAGCAGTTCTTC. It translates to CASRPTSGIVNEQFF.